The 19 T cell receptor beta chains presented below share a single source sample, sequenced in a study of shared clonotypes between healthy human individuals. TCRdb's table, derived via immunoSEQ multiplex PCR, lists solely in-frame clones and lacks some. The data hold over a million clones, with around 76% observed a single time. Source material: memory CD4+ T cells sorted from blood. Documented subset: CD45RA-negative fraction. These receptors were obtained from a man younger than 30 in good health.

This chain connects TRBV5-5 to TRBJ2-7, with 7 bases that match TRBD1. The CDR3 extends over 16 amino acids. Losses at the gene ends were 4 bases for V and 5 bases for J; bases not matched to a gene: 15. Germline-derived CDR1 and CDR2 are SGHKS and YYEKEE (reference sequence). CDR3: CASSHLGQRVGDEQYF. CDR3 DNA: TGTGCCAGCAGCCACCTGGGACAGCGTGTTGGGGACGAGCAGTACTTC.

This chain links TRBV2 with TRBJ2-5; maybe TRBD1 (6 bases). Between the trimmed V and J ends, which lost 3 bases and 1 base, there was a span of 15 bases. The CDR3 covers 16 residues. Germline V lookup: CDR1 SNHLY, CDR2 FYNNEI. The CDR3 DNA reads TGTGCCAGCAGTGACCTATTGAGGGGGTCCCAAGAGACCCAGTACTTC. This codes for CASSDLLRGSQETQYF.

The V gene is TRBV10-3, the J gene TRBJ2-7; 7 nucleotides line up with TRBD1. Trimming took 3 bases from V and 2 from J; bases not matched to a gene: 4. The CDR3 contains 14 residues. Germline CDR1 and CDR2: ENHRY and SYGVKD. The CDR3 reads CAISDTGVTYEQYF. The DNA of the CDR3 is TGTGCCATCAGTGATACAGGGGTCACCTACGAGCAGTACTTC.

This rearrangement joins TRBV5-1 to TRBJ2-5, with 7 nucleotides matching TRBD1. The germline V gene has CDR1 SGHRS and CDR2 YFSETQ. The junction had 15 bases not matched to a gene; V was cut back by 5 bases and J by 5 bases. CDR3 length equals 16 residues. CDR3 protein: CASSYRGPEFGETQYF. CDR3 coding DNA: TGCGCCAGCAGTTACAGGGGCCCCGAGTTTGGTGAGACCCAGTACTTC. Together with reference TRBV5-1 and TRBJ2-5, the CDR3 gives the full variable domain: KAGVTQTPRYLIKTRGQQVTLSCSPISGHRSVSWYQQTPGQGLQFLFEYFSETQRNKGNFPGRFSGRQFSNSRSEMNVSTLELGDSALYLCASSYRGPEFGETQYFGPGTRLLVL.

The chain couples TRBV18 to TRBJ2-6; 9 bases agree with TRBD1. The CDR3 is made up of 18 amino acids. The J segment lost 0 bases and the V segment lost 3 bases, leaving 6 bases of the junction unmatched. Germline CDR1 reads KGHSH; CDR2 reads LQKENI. The CDR3 DNA follows: TGTGCCAGCTCACCCGGGACAGGGCGGGTCTCTGGGGCCAACGTCCTGACTTTC. This gives the protein CASSPGTGRVSGANVLTF.

The chain links TRBV10-3 to TRBJ2-2; 7 bases line up with TRBD1. V shed 2 bases, J shed 6 bases, and the junction held 3 bases outside the gene matches. Germline-derived CDR1 and CDR2 are ENHRY and SYGVKD. The CDR3 loop spans 14 amino acids. The CDR3 DNA is TGTGCCATCAGTGAGCCGACAGGGTCCGGGGAGCTGTTTTTT. It is translated as CAISEPTGSGELFF.

V usage is TRBV7-3 and J usage is TRBJ1-6; D unclear. The CDR3 has 14 residues. Looked up from germline, CDR1 is SGHTA and CDR2 is FQGTGA. V was shortened by 1 base and J by 6 bases, with 7 bases between the two germline ends. The CDR3: CASSLKAGNSPLHF. The CDR3 DNA follows: TGTGCCAGCAGCTTAAAAGCGGGTAATTCACCCCTCCACTTT. Together with reference TRBV7-3 and TRBJ1-6, the CDR3 gives the full variable domain: GAGVSQTPSNKVTEKGKYVELRCDPISGHTALYWYRQSLGQGPEFLIYFQGTGAADDSGLPNDRFFAVRPEGSVSTLKIQRTERGDSAVYLCASSLKAGNSPLHFGNGTRLTVT.

The rearrangement joins TRBV10-3 to TRBJ2-5; the D gene is possibly TRBD1 (5 bases). Germline V lookup: CDR1 ENHRY, CDR2 SYGVKD. With 0 bases removed from V and 5 bases from J, the gap between germline ends came to 13 bases. The CDR3 extends over 15 amino acids. The CDR3 nucleotides read TGTGCCATCAGTGAGTCTTACTCCCAGGGTGAGACCCAGTACTTC. Translation gives CAISESYSQGETQYF.

The V and J genes are TRBV15 and TRBJ1-1; unclear D gene. Germline V CDR1 and CDR2: LNHNV, YYDKDF (reference sequence). The CDR3 is made up of 15 amino acids. V was trimmed by 4 bases and J by 0 bases, leaving 12 bases between them. The CDR3 protein is CATSNLRNMNTEAFF. CDR3 nucleotides: TGTGCCACCAGCAATCTCAGGAACATGAACACTGAAGCTTTCTTT.

Only a few counts were recorded for this clone. The V gene is TRBV7-9, the J gene TRBJ2-3; D not certain. The CDR3 consists of 15 residues. The germline V and J ends were trimmed by 1 base and 4 bases, with 12 bases remaining between them. CDR1 and CDR2 (germline): SEHNR, FQNEAQ (reference sequence). CDR3: CASSLGYASSDTQYF. CDR3 nucleotide sequence: TGTGCCAGCAGCTTAGGATATGCTAGTTCAGATACGCAGTATTTT.

This rearrangement joins TRBV19 to TRBJ2-5; a weak D match, TRBD2 (6 bases). CDR1 is LNHDA, CDR2 SQIVND, per germline (reference sequence). V was trimmed by 1 base and J by 2 bases, leaving 11 bases between them. The CDR3 is 15 residues long. Here the CDR3 DNA reads TGTGCCAGTAGTATAGGGGCTAGCGTACAAGAGACCCAGTACTTC. Translated, it gives CASSIGASVQETQYF.

The chain uses TRBV7-9 and TRBJ1-3; D ambiguous. This CDR3 has 15 amino acids. V lost 4 bases and J 4 bases, leaving 14 bases between the germline ends. The germline CDR1 and CDR2 sequences are SEHNR and FQNEAQ (reference sequence). The CDR3: CASSSHMGVGNTIYF. CDR3 nucleotide sequence: TGTGCCAGCAGCTCCCACATGGGAGTCGGAAACACCATATATTTT.

The chain has TRBV25-1 and TRBJ1-3, with D possibly matching TRBD1 (6 bases). The CDR3 sequence is 16 residues long. Germline lookup yields CDR1 MGHDK and CDR2 SYGVNS. V gave up 3 bases and J gave up 0 bases, with 12 bases separating them. The CDR3 sequence is CASSDSRTVSGNTIYF. DNA for the CDR3: TGTGCCAGCAGTGACTCCCGGACAGTCTCTGGAAACACCATATATTTT.

This chain uses TRBV7-3 with TRBJ2-6, with D perhaps TRBD1 (6 bases). The germline gives CDR1 SGHTA, CDR2 FQGTGA. The CDR3 covers 16 residues. Trimming took 4 bases from V and 2 from J, leaving 12 bases between them. Here the CDR3 reads CASSSRGGPGANVLTF. The CDR3 DNA reads as TGTGCCAGCAGCTCAAGAGGGGGTCCTGGGGCCAACGTCCTGACTTTC.

The J gene is TRBJ1-4, the V gene TRBV30; D may be TRBD1 (6 bases). V was trimmed by 4 bases and J by 8 bases, leaving 11 bases between them. This CDR3 contains 12 residues. Germline V gene data show CDR1 as GTSNPN and CDR2 as SVGIG (reference sequence). CDR3 residues: CAWNRVGEKLFF. The CDR3 nucleotides read TGTGCCTGGAACAGGGTCGGAGAAAAACTGTTTTTT.

The chain carries TRBV14 and TRBJ2-1; 14 bases match TRBD2. The CDR3 runs 16 residues. After removal of 2 bases from V and 8 bases from J, the junction contained 5 bases not matched to a gene. The germline V gene has CDR1 SGHDN and CDR2 FVKESK. CDR3 in DNA: TGTGCCAGCAGCCAACGATCGACTAGCGGGGGGGATGAGCAGTTCTTC. This translates into CASSQRSTSGGDEQFF.

This clone showed up just once. The chain has TRBV10-3 and TRBJ2-4, with D unclear. This CDR3 contains 12 residues. The ends were cut back, 2 bases at V and 11 bases at J, with 10 bases in the middle. Per the germline V gene, CDR1 is ENHRY and CDR2 is SYGVKD. The CDR3 sequence is CAISEGGSLQYF. Written as DNA, the CDR3 is TGTGCCATCAGTGAGGGCGGTAGTCTTCAGTACTTC.

This clone was seen just once. This sequence joins TRBV18 and TRBJ2-2, with 7 bases that match TRBD1. Germline V gives CDR1 KGHSH, CDR2 LQKENI. V was clipped by 8 bases and J by 3 bases; unmatched bases: 6. The CDR3 covers 14 residues. CDR3 nucleotide sequence: TGTGCCAGCCAAAGACAGGGCGACACCGGGGAGCTGTTTTTT. Residues: CASQRQGDTGELFF.

The chain carries TRBV25-1 and TRBJ1-5; D is unresolved. Per germline, CDR1 MGHDK and CDR2 SYGVNS. CDR3 length: 13 amino acids. V lost 3 bases and J 6 bases, leaving 9 bases between the germline ends. The CDR3 sequence is CASSDGLSQPQHF. As DNA, the CDR3 is TGTGCCAGCAGTGACGGGTTATCTCAGCCCCAGCATTTT.